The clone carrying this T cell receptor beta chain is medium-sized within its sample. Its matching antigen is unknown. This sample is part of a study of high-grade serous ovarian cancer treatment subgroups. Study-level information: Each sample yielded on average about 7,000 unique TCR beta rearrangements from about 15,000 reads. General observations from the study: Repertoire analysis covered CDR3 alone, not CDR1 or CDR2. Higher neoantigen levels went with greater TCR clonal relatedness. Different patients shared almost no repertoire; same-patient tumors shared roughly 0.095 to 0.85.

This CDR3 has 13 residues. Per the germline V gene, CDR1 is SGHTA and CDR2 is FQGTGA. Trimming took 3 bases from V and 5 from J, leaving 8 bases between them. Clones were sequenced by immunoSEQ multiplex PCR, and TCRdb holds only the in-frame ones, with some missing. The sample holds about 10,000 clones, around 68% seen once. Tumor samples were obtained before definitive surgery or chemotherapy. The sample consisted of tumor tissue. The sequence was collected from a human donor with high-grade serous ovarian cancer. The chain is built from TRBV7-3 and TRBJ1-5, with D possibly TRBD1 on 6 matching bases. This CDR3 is CASSFRGHQPQHF. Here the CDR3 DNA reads TGTGCCAGCAGCTTTCGGGGGCATCAGCCCCAGCATTTT. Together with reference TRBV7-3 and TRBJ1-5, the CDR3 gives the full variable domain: GAGVSQTPSNKVTEKGKYVELRCDPISGHTALYWYRQSLGQGPEFLIYFQGTGAADDSGLPNDRFFAVRPEGSVSTLKIQRTERGDSAVYLCASSFRGHQPQHFGDGTRLSIL.